One and the same sample provided the 16 T cell receptor beta chains below, sequenced in a study of chemoradiotherapy in HPV16-positive cancers. The table came from immunoSEQ multiplex PCR; TCRdb's copy has only in-frame clones and leaves some out. The table records 4,000 to 5,500 clones, more than 85% of them present only once. This material was collected from a patient who underwent chemoradiotherapy. The receptors derive from a human donor with HPV-associated anogenital cancer.

This clone is a singleton in its sample. This chain connects TRBV4-3 to TRBJ1-2, with TRBD1 as a possible D gene (6 bases). V was trimmed by 3 bases and J by 5 bases, leaving 16 bases between them. Looked up from germline, CDR1 is LGHNA and CDR2 is YSLEER. This CDR3 is built from 15 residues. In DNA form, the CDR3 reads TGCGCCAGCAGCCAGGGATTTACAGGGTTTTATGGCTACACCTTC. Translated: CASSQGFTGFYGYTF.

The chain uses TRBV6-5 and TRBJ2-3; 9 nucleotides agree with TRBD2. Germline V gene sequence: CDR1 MNHEY, CDR2 SVGAGI. This CDR3 is built from 15 residues. The J segment lost 3 bases and the V segment lost 2 bases, leaving 3 bases of the junction unmatched. The CDR3 reads CASSYRAGGTDTQYF. The DNA for the CDR3 is TGTGCCAGCAGTTACAGGGCGGGGGGGACAGATACGCAGTATTTT.

The chain links TRBV7-9 to TRBJ1-1; D not resolved. The V gene lost 4 bases and the J gene lost 4 bases, with 16 bases spanning the gap. The germline gives CDR1 SEHNR, CDR2 FQNEAQ (reference sequence). The CDR3 spans 15 residues. This chain's CDR3 is CASSYGPRGSTEAFF. The CDR3 DNA reads as TGTGCCAGCAGCTATGGCCCTCGCGGTAGCACTGAAGCTTTCTTT.

Only one count was recorded for this clone. The J gene is TRBJ2-7, the V gene TRBV28; D ambiguous. V was clipped by 6 bases and J by 6 bases, with 9 bases between them. The CDR3 extends over 11 amino acids. CDR1 and CDR2 from the germline V gene are MDHEN and SYDVKM. CDR3 sequence: CASRKGLEQYF. In nucleotides, the CDR3 is TGTGCCAGCAGAAAAGGGCTCGAGCAGTACTTC.

The CDR3 reads CASSWGDRGNEKLFF. In nucleotides, the CDR3 is TGTGCCAGCAGTTGGGGGGACAGGGGGAATGAAAAACTGTTTTTT. The chain has TRBV6-1 and TRBJ1-4, with 11 bases lining up with TRBD1. Looked up from germline, CDR1 is MNHNS and CDR2 is SASEGT. The CDR3 totals 15 residues. The junction had 4 bases not matched to a gene; V was cut back by 5 bases and J by 5 bases.

The V and J genes are TRBV27 and TRBJ2-1, with 7 bases aligning to TRBD1. V trimming: 2 bases; J trimming: 2 bases; junction bases outside the gene matches: 6. CDR3 length: 16 amino acids. Germline CDR1 MNHEY, CDR2 SMNVEV (reference sequence). CDR3 nucleotide sequence: TGTGCCAGCAGTTTACACAGGGGCGCCCCCTACAATGAGCAGTTCTTC. Translation gives CASSLHRGAPYNEQFF.

The rearrangement uses TRBV28 and TRBJ1-2, with 7 positions matching TRBD1. CDR1 and CDR2 (germline): MDHEN, SYDVKM. V shed 2 bases, J shed 4 bases, and the junction held 1 base outside the gene matches. The length of the CDR3 is 13 residues. For the CDR3, the DNA is TGTGCCAGCAGTTTAGGGACAGCCTATGGCTACACCTTC. Residues: CASSLGTAYGYTF.

This chain uses TRBV19 with TRBJ2-7, with a possible D match to TRBD2 (6 bases). The germline gives CDR1 LNHDA, CDR2 SQIVND (reference sequence). Deletions cut 10 bases from V and 6 bases from J, with 10 bases between. This CDR3 is 10 amino acids long. This CDR3 reads CATGGTEQYF. The CDR3 DNA reads as TGTGCCACCGGAGGGACCGAGCAGTACTTC.

The rearrangement links TRBV2 to TRBJ2-6; 8 bases align to TRBD1. CDR1 SNHLY and CDR2 FYNNEI come from the germline V gene. The CDR3 contains 17 residues. Trimming cost V 6 bases and J 0 bases; bases outside gene matches: 7. In DNA, the CDR3 is TGTGCCAGCAGCCCATTGACAGGGGTCTCTGGGGCCAACGTCCTGACTTTC. Translating gives CASSPLTGVSGANVLTF.

The CDR3 sequence: CAWDLGRNTEAFF. Here the CDR3 DNA reads TGTGCCTGGGATCTGGGCAGGAACACTGAAGCTTTCTTT. V and J are TRBV30 and TRBJ1-1; D remains unclear. V was shortened by 5 bases and J by 1 base, with 11 bases between the two germline ends. This CDR3 is 13 amino acids long. The germline CDR1 and CDR2 sequences are GTSNPN and SVGIG (reference sequence).

The chain is built from TRBV28 and TRBJ1-4; unclear D gene. V dropped 5 bases and J dropped 8 bases, with 15 bases sitting between them. Germline values: CDR1 MDHEN, CDR2 SYDVKM. The CDR3 has 14 residues. The CDR3 DNA sequence: TGTGCCAGCAGTCAATTCACAGCCAGAGAAAAACTGTTTTTT. This codes for CASSQFTAREKLFF.

The gene calls are TRBV14 and TRBJ1-5; unclear D gene. The CDR3 length is 13 residues. Germline values: CDR1 SGHDN, CDR2 FVKESK. Trimming left V 0 bases short and J 6 bases short, with 6 bases between. CDR3 in amino acids: CASSQEIGQPQHF. The DNA for the CDR3 is TGTGCCAGCAGCCAAGAAATCGGTCAGCCCCAGCATTTT.

The chain combines TRBV7-6 with TRBJ1-5; D unresolved. There are 14 residues in the CDR3. CDR1 is SGHVS and CDR2 is FNYEAQ in the germline V gene. With 2 bases removed from V and 4 bases from J, the gap between germline ends came to 9 bases. CDR3 residues: CASSLLAGNQPQHF. CDR3 bases: TGTGCCAGCAGCTTATTGGCCGGGAATCAGCCCCAGCATTTT.

The genes are TRBV2 and TRBJ2-3, with D possibly being TRBD2 (6 bases). Germline V gene data show CDR1 as SNHLY and CDR2 as FYNNEI. The CDR3 totals 14 residues. V dropped 5 bases and J dropped 2 bases, with 11 bases sitting between them. The CDR3 protein is CASSLGLTTDTQYF. In nucleotides, the CDR3 is TGTGCCAGCAGTTTGGGACTTACCACAGATACGCAGTATTTT.

This sequence joins TRBV5-5 and TRBJ2-1; no definite D call. V dropped 4 bases and J dropped 7 bases, with 15 bases sitting between them. CDR1 and CDR2 from the germline V gene are SGHKS and YYEKEE (reference sequence). CDR3 length: 14 amino acids. CDR3 sequence: CASSPARLSNEQFF. The DNA of the CDR3 is TGTGCCAGCAGCCCGGCAAGGCTTTCGAATGAGCAGTTCTTC. The variable domain in full, with the rest retrieved from reference TRBV5-5 and TRBJ2-1, is DAGVTQSPTHLIKTRGQQVTLRCSPISGHKSVSWYQQVLGQGPQFIFQYYEKEERGRGNFPDRFSARQFPNYSSELNVNALLLGDSALYLCASSPARLSNEQFFGPGTRLTVL.

The chain carries TRBV4-3 and TRBJ2-3; TRBD2 matches 13 bases. Per germline, CDR1 LGHNA and CDR2 YSLEER. J lost 5 bases, V lost 1 base, and 3 bases had no gene match. The CDR3 sequence is 16 residues long. CDR3 sequence (DNA): TGCGCCAGCAGCCAAGCACTAGCGGGGGGGAGAGATACGCAGTATTTT. Protein: CASSQALAGGRDTQYF.